This TCR beta chain comes out of a study of response to subunit inactivated influenza vaccine (dated by TCRdb to 2017 to 2018). Broadly, across the study: To follow how T cells responded to a trivalent subunit inactivated influenza vaccine, the researchers relied on deep quantitative profiling of the T cell receptor repertoire.

The library was made by RT-PCR. TCRdb lists the instrument as Illumina HiSeq 2500. Clones were called with MiXCR by TCRdb after fastp trimmed the public reads at Q25, and only in-frame beta chains were retained. CDR3 protein sequences are deduplicated, and each keeps its most common genes and DNA. The sample records about 780,000 distinct CDR3 sequences, 18% of which are singletons. Roughly a tenth of the sample rests with the top ten. V lost 1 base and J lost 6 bases, and the count of bases not matched to a germline gene is 8. CDR1 and CDR2 are drawn from the germline V gene: MGHRA, YSYEKL. Taken from cysteine to phenylalanine, the CDR3 has 15 residues. CDR3 DNA only is kept here, 45 bases in frame from base 1. What the work shows at the level of the full study, not this receptor alone: It was suggested by the authors that each seasonal influenza vaccination may recruit only a limited number of new T cells.

A remark on this clonotype: Its antigen remains unidentified. Within one base of it there is no much larger clone, and no base qualities were kept.

This specimen consisted of PBMCs from blood, obtained roughly 5 days after vaccination. The V gene is TRBV4-1 and the J gene is TRBJ2-7; 8 of the junction bases match TRBD1. The sequence derives from a man between 50 and 59 years old who received an inactivated influenza vaccine. Donor details come from another sample of the same person, matched by shared clones. The DNA sequence is as follows: TGCGCCAGCAGCCAAGTTGCCAGGGGGCGCGGCGAGCAGTACTTC. Translated, this gives CASSQVARGRGEQYF.